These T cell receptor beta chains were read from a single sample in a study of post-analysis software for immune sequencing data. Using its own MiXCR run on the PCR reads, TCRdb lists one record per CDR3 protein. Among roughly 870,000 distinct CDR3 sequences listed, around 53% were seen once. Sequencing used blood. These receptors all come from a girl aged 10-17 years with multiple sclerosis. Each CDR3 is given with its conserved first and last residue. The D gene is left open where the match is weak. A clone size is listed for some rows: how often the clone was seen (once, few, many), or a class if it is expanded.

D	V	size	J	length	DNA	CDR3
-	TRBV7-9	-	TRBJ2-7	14	TGTGCCAGCAGCTTAGAAATAAGCTCCTACGAGCAGTACTTC	CASSLEISSYEQYF
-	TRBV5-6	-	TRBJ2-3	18	TGTGCCAGCAGCCTGGGAGCCCCGGGACTCCTTGTTGCGGATACGCAGTATTTT	CASSLGAPGLLVADTQYF
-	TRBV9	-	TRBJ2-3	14	TGTGCCAGCAGCGTAGAGGGTTCAGGGGATACGCAGTATTTT	CASSVEGSGDTQYF
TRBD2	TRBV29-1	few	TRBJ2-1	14	TGCAGCGTAGAACCTCTAAGCGGGACCAATGAGCAGTTCTTC	CSVEPLSGTNEQFF
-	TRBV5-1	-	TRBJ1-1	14	TGCGCCAGCAGCCAATACAGGGCGAACACTGAAGCTTTCTTT	CASSQYRANTEAFF
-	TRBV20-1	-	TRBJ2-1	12	TGCAGTGCTAGAGTATCCGGCGGTGAGCAGTTCTTC	CSARVSGGEQFF
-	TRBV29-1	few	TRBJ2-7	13	TGCAGCGTCCTACACCGACAGAAAACCGAGCAGTACTTC	CSVLHRQKTEQYF
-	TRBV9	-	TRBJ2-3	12	TGTGCCGGCAGCGCCTCAGGAGATACGCAGTATTTT	CAGSASGDTQYF
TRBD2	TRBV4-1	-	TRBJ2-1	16	TGCGCCAGCAGCCAATTGCGGGAGGGCCCTTACAATGAGCAGTTCTTC	CASSQLREGPYNEQFF
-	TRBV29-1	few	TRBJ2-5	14	TGCAGCGTTGCGGGGGTTGTCGGTGGAGAGACCCAGTACTTC	CSVAGVVGGETQYF
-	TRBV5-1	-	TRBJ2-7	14	TGTGCCAGCAGCTTAGAAGGGCCTGGGTACGAGCAGTACTTC	CASSLEGPGYEQYF
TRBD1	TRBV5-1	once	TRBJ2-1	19	TGCGCCAGCAGCCCCCACAGGGGGGCGGGTCGTATGTTCTACAATGAGCAGTTCTTC	CASSPHRGAGRMFYNEQFF
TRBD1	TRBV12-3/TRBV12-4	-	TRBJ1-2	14	TGTGCCAGCAGAACCGGGACAGGGGGCGGTGGCTACACCTTC	CASRTGTGGGGYTF
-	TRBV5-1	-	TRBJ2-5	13	TGCGCCAGCAGCTTGTACCTTCAAGAGACCCAGTACTTC	CASSLYLQETQYF
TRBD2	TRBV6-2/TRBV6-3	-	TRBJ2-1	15	TGTGCCAGCAGTTACGGAGTAGCGGGAGGGCTAGGGGAGTTCTTC	CASSYGVAGGLGEFF
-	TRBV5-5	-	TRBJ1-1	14	TGTGCCAGCAGCAGCTTCTGGGGGCGAACTGAAGCTTTCTTT	CASSSFWGRTEAFF
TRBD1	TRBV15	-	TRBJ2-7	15	TGTGCCACCAGCAGATCCCGGGACAGGGTCCACGAGCAGTACTTC	CATSRSRDRVHEQYF
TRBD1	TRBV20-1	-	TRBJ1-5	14	TGCAGTGCTAAGGGGGCGAGGAGCAATCAGCCCCAGCATTTT	CSAKGARSNQPQHF
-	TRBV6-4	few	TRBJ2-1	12	TGTGCCAGCAGTGACTCGGGGAATGAGCAGTTCTTC	CASSDSGNEQFF
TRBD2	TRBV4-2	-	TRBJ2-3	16	TGTGCCAGCAGCCTGGACTTAGCGGGAGAAGCAGATACGCAGTATTTT	CASSLDLAGEADTQYF
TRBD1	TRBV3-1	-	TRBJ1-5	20	TGTGCCAGCAGCCAAGGTTACCTGGGACAGGGAACGTTTAGGGATCAGCCCCAGCATTTT	CASSQGYLGQGTFRDQPQHF
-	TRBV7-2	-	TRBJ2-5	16	TGTGCCAGCAGCGCCGGGACTGGACCGTACCAAGAGACCCAGTACTTC	CASSAGTGPYQETQYF
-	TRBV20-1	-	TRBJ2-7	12	TGCAGTGCTCCCGGTAGCTCCTACGAGCAGTACTTC	CSAPGSSYEQYF
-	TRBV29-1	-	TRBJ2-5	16	TGCAGCGCCCTTCGTCGGGACACATACTACCAAGAGACCCAGTACTTC	CSALRRDTYYQETQYF
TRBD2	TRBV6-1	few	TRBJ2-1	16	TGTGCCAGCAGTGAAGTGGGAGGGCCCCTGGACAATGAGCAGTTCTTC	CASSEVGGPLDNEQFF
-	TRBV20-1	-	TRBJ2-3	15	TGCAGTGCTATGACCTCTCCCCATCCGTCAGATACGCAGTATTTT	CSAMTSPHPSDTQYF
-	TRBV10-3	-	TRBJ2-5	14	TGTGCCATCACCAGCGGGCCGTCAGAAGAGACCCAGTACTTC	CAITSGPSEETQYF
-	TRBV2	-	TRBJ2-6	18	TGTGCCAGCAGTGCCCGGGCCTTAAAATTCTCTGGGGCCAACGTCCTGACTTTC	CASSARALKFSGANVLTF
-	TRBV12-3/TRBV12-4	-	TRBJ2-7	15	TGTGCCAGCAGTTTATTGGGGCAGGGACGGGGCGAGCAGTACTTC	CASSLLGQGRGEQYF
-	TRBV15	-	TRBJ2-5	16	TGTGCCACCAGCAGAGAGGGGGGTCTGACTCAAGAGACCCAGTACTTC	CATSREGGLTQETQYF
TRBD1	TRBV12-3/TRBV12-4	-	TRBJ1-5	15	TGTGCCAGCAGTAGGGACAGGGGGGCCAATCAGCCCCAGCATTTT	CASSRDRGANQPQHF
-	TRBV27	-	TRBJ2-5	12	TGTGCCAGCAGTTTCCTGGGGAAGACCCAGTACTTC	CASSFLGKTQYF
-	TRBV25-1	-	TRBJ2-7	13	TGTGCCAGCAGGCCTCTGGATACCTACGAGCAGTACTTC	CASRPLDTYEQYF
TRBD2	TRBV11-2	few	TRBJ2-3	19	TGTGCCAGCAGCTTAGCTTACGGGGAAAGGACTAGCGGGGCAGATACGCAGTATTTT	CASSLAYGERTSGADTQYF
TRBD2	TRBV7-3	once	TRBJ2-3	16	TGTGCCAGCAGCCCAGGACTGATCGGGGGGGGAGATACGCAGTATTTT	CASSPGLIGGGDTQYF
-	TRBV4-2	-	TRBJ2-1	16	TGTGCCAGCAGCCAAGTGGGCGGGCCTCCCTACAATGAGCAGTTCTTC	CASSQVGGPPYNEQFF
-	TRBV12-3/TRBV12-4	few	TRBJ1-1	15	TGTGCCAGCACCGTAGTACAGGGAAGGAGTACTGAAGCTTTCTTT	CASTVVQGRSTEAFF
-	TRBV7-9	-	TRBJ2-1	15	TGTGCCAGCAGCCCGATCCACACAGGTCCTGGTGAGCAGTTCTTC	CASSPIHTGPGEQFF
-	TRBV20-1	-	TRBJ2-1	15	TGCAGTGCTACGGTAGGCGGGGGCTCCGGCAATGAGCAGTTCTTC	CSATVGGGSGNEQFF
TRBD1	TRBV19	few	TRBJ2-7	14	TGTGCCAGTAGTCACGGGACAGGGGGAAACGAGCAGTACTTC	CASSHGTGGNEQYF
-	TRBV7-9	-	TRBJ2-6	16	TGTGCCAGCAGCTTAAGAGCGGGTACTGGGGCCAACGTCCTGACTTTC	CASSLRAGTGANVLTF